The present entry profiles one T cell receptor beta chain with its context. The sample holds one count of this clone. It lacks a known antigen. Base qualities are not recorded, but no much larger clone differs from it by a single base. The cohort was made up of several hundred healthy bone marrow donors. At the time of sampling, all cohort members were nominally healthy, though unrecorded immune exposures were likely present. The donor tested CMV seronegative and was one of the 352 seronegative cohort members. Each donor provided a peripheral blood sample, and peripheral blood mononuclear cells were used for TCR beta sequencing. Genomic DNA was extracted from the blood cell samples with the Qiagen DNeasy Blood Extraction Kit. Libraries were made using the immunoSEQ multiplex PCR assay. A mixture of 60 forward primers for TCR Vbeta segments and 13 reverse primers for TCR Jbeta segments was used in the multiplex PCR. The CDR3 region of rearranged TCR beta genes was amplified from genomic DNA by a multiplex PCR assay. On the Illumina HiSeq System, the amplified TCR beta libraries were sequenced as 87-base-pair reads. For the original study's pipeline: A later analysis counted approximately 74 million unique TCR beta chains across the 666 repertoires, and 9.5 million to 11 million of these chains were shared by at least two donors. To remove PCR and sequencing errors, raw reads were error-corrected and collapsed into unique sequences using a nearest-neighbor algorithm that merged closely related sequences. To assign V, D and J gene segments, CDR3 sequences were aligned to IMGT reference sequences. For a sequence to be retained, a match of at least six nucleotides to both a V gene segment and a J gene segment was required. Rearrangements were called productive when the CDR3 lacked stop codons and stayed in frame with V and J; all others were non-productive. Following IMGT convention, CDR3 was defined as the stretch from the second conserved V-encoded cysteine to the conserved J-encoded phenylalanine. Sequences without an unambiguous match to a single V gene segment were excluded from the earlier analysis of almost 600 of the donors. An earlier analysis of a few hundred of the donors classified V segments as functional when productive rearrangements were above 56.7% and as segregating when the standard deviation between donors was above 5%. A statistical classification framework was built to diagnose cytomegalovirus status from the catalog of TCR beta chain sequences. In a later analysis, TCR nucleotide sequences were compared against IMGT/GENE-DB human TR gene sequences so that V and J genes could be assigned. A later analysis assigned CDR3 sequences and most-parsimonious VDJ recombination scenarios with the TCRdist pipeline. In a later analysis, each TCR beta chain was defined by its CDR3 amino acid sequence together with its V-gene family, and reads without a unique V-gene family were excluded. In a later analysis, 450 to 600 highly shared, low-generation-probability nucleotide sequences were removed to address suspected cross-contamination and a sequencing artifact. In a later analysis, a clonal expansion index was calculated for each public chain from normalized within-repertoire ranks of inferred template counts. In a later analysis, generation probabilities were computed using a VDJ recombination model fitted to out-of-frame rearrangements, and the results were checked against IGoR. In a later analysis, TCR-TCR, TCR-HLA and TCR-CMV co-occurrence was scored with hypergeometric tests, and a repertoire-size bias correction was applied to TCR pairs. A later analysis estimated false discovery rates by permuting HLA or CMV assignments 20 times. A later analysis grouped co-occurring TCRs with DBSCAN, adding TCRdist sequence similarity when clustering within HLA-allele-positive subsets. For co-occurrence clustering, repertoires with fewer than 30,000 or more than 120,000 public chains were excluded, along with 4 to 6 repertoires with anomalous nucleotide sharing. TCRdb re-hosts the immuneACCESS table, in-frame sequences only. Its copies lack some clones; in the studies checked, an unresolved V gene accounts for under half of them, and the cause for the rest is not known. V, J and clone size were drawn from that table, and D and trimming were deduced from the DNA. For this sample there are 120,000 to 150,000 clones; roughly three quarters appear just once. The top ten clones comprise roughly 4.9% of the sample.

The entry originates in a study of cytomegalovirus exposure and HLA in healthy donors (TCRdb year 2017). General notes on the study: An earlier analysis of approximately 640 of the donors reported 250 to 300 Gb of sequence data and 100 million to 130 million unique TCR beta sequences from 150 million to 200 million T cells. Around 300 gigabases of sequencing data and approximately 85 million unique TCR sequences were included in an early release covering about 620 HLA-typed donors. Of the approximately 400 genotyped donors, 81% were placed in the genetic ancestry cluster associated with self-reported Caucasian donors. The study was designed to test whether signatures of past pathogen exposure could be identified by cataloging public T cell receptors. Using immunosequencing, the study profiled T cell repertoires from 640 or so subjects and related those repertoires to cytomegalovirus serostatus. In addition to the first cohort of around 670 subjects, a separate validation cohort of 130 or so different subjects was used. To predict cytomegalovirus infection status, the study brought together high-throughput TCR immunosequencing, statistical association of individual TCRs with disease status, and machine learning. To study patterns of TCR occurrence, a later analysis re-analyzed previously published TCR beta repertoires from several hundred donors and added high-resolution HLA genotyping. Rather than using new phenotypic data, the later analysis identified candidate immune exposures from TCR beta sequences and from how often those sequences occurred across donors. An earlier analysis of about 600 of the donors used high-throughput TCR beta sequencing to judge whether each TCR beta V gene segment behaved as functional or pseudogenic. Donor age, sex, ethnicity and CMV serostatus were collected together with the repertoire data. A later genetic analysis took genome-wide SNP genotypes for about 55% of the 666 donors and used that subset as a discovery cohort. All discovery cohort repertoires had been generated on a single sequencing platform. HLA typing included class I and class II loci at four-digit resolution. Typing coverage varied by locus: about 620-630 donors for A, B, C, DRB1 and DQB1; roughly 520 for DQA1; more than 600 for DPA1; fewer than 480 for DPB1. A few DR-DQ haplotypes were treated as single units for association and clustering because of strong linkage in the cohort. Among a few hundred genotyped donors of the cohort, an average of roughly 240,000 unique TCR beta nucleotide sequences were sequenced per donor, 15% to 20% of them non-productive.

The investigation overall reported the following: Assigning TCR associations to individual alleles was difficult when HLA alleles, especially DR and DQ, strongly co-occurred. According to the authors, the approach could potentially be generalized to other disease states and immunological phenotypes. Because HLA typing was unavailable for some donors at each locus, only the typed subset was used in association tests. At a false discovery rate of 0.05, a later analysis linked 16,951 TCR beta sequences to specific HLA alleles. The sequencing pipeline was judged likely to have produced a cluster of highly shared sequence variants as a technical artifact. Linkage disequilibrium might explain the correlated functional status among segregating V segments, but an unknown experimental factor could not be ruled out. According to a later analysis, TCR association rates differed among HLA loci, with DRB1 alleles showing the most associated TCRs and HLA-C alleles showing the fewest. In an earlier analysis of roughly 560 of the donors, most TCR beta V segments were observed in productive rearrangements about 90% or about 30% of the time, broadly matching IMGT annotations. In a later genetic analysis, a missense DCLRE1C variant was associated with V-gene and J-gene trimming of TCR beta chains, and the association was replicated in an independent cohort. In both the original and validation cohorts, the classifier was reported to diagnose cytomegalovirus status with high specificity and sensitivity. In the study, 150 to 200 TCR beta chains were listed as associated with cytomegalovirus. A later analysis found that most CMV-associated TCR beta chains appeared HLA-restricted, with HLA associations seemingly driven largely by CMV exposure. Only TCR beta chains were sequenced in this cohort, and the absence of alpha or paired-chain data limited detectable features. Because counts were too low, roughly 18 rarely observed V segments, including chromosome 9 orphons, were left out of the earlier analysis of over 550 of the donors. A further reported finding was that TCR beta sequences accurately predicted the HLA-A and HLA-B alleles for most subjects in the first cohort. Most TCR sequences were observed very rarely across donors, whereas some public TCRs were present in many individuals. In a later analysis, HLA-associated TCR beta chains showed more clonal expansion and lower generation probabilities than non-associated chains that were equally common. Compared with the approximately 700-donor mean, donors in an Asian-associated ancestry cluster had fewer N-insertions in productive TCRs, according to a later genetic analysis. Immune exposure information for the cohort was limited to CMV serostatus. Several of the top co-occurrence clusters appeared to be linked to parvovirus B19, influenza, CMV and Epstein-Barr virus, according to a later analysis. A few of the identified cytomegalovirus-associated TCR beta chains were confirmed in vitro to be specific for cytomegalovirus antigens. Sequencing depth was assumed to be roughly uniform across donors in the presence/absence analyses, though that assumption may not hold.

Sequencing was done on a sample of PBMCs. The TCR comes from a woman in her forties or fifties in good health and CMV-seronegative.

This receptor has the CDR3 CASSQDRGVNQPQHF. The nucleotide sequence is given as TGCGCCAGCAGCCAAGATAGGGGTGTCAATCAGCCCCAGCATTTT. In this chain, TRBV4-1 is recombined with TRBJ1-5; TRBD1 is a weak D gene call, 5 bases matching. The CDR3 runs 15 amino acids, cysteine and phenylalanine included. Only the CDR3 DNA is retained, 45 bases long and in frame from the first base. V was cut back by 0 bases and J by 3 bases, leaving a gap of 9 bases between them. The germline V gene specifies MGHRA as CDR1 and YSYEKL as CDR2.